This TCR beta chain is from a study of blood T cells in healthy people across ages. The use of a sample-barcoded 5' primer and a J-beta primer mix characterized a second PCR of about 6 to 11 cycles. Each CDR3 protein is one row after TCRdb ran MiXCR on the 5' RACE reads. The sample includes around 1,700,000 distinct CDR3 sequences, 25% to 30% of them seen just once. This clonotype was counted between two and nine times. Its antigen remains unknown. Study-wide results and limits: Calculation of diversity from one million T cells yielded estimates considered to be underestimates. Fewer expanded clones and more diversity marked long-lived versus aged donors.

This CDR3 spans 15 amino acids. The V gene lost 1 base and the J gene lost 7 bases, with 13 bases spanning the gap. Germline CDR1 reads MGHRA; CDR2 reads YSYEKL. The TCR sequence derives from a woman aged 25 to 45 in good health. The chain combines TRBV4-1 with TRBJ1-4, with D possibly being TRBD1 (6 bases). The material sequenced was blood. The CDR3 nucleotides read TGCGCCAGCAGCCAAGTCTCACAGGGAAGTGAAAAACTGTTTTTT. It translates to CASSQVSQGSEKLFF.